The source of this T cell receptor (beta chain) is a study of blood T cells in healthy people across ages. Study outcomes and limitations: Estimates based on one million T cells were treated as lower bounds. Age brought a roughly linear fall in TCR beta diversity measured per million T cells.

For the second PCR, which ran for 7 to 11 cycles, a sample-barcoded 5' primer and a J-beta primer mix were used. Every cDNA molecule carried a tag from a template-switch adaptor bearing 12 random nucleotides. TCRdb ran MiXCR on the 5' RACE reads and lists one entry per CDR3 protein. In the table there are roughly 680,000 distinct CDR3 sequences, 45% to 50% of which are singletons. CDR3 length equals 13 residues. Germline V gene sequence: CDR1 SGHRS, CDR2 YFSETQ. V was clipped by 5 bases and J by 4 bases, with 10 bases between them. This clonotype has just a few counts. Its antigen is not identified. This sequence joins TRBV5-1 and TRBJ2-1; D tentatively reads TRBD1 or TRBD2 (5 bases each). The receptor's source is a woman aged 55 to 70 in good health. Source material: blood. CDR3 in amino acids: CASRPEGYNEQFF. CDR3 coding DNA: TGCGCCAGCAGACCCGAGGGGTACAATGAGCAGTTCTTC.